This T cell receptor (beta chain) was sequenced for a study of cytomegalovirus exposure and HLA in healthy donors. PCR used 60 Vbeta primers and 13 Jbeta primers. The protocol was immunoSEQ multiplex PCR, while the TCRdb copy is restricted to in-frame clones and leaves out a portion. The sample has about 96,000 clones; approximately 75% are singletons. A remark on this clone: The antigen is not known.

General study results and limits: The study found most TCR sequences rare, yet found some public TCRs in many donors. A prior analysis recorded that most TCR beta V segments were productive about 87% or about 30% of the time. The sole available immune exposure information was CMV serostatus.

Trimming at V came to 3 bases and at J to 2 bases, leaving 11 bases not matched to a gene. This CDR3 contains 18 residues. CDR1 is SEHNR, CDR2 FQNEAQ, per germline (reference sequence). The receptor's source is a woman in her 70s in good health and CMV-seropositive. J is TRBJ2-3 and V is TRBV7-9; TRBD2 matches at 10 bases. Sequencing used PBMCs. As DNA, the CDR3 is TGTGCCAGCAGCTTGTCCCCGCGACTAGCGGGTTACACAGATACGCAGTATTTT. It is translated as CASSLSPRLAGYTDTQYF.